The TCR beta chain described here comes from a study of T cell clones after liver transplantation. Looking at the study overall: Subjects received no induction therapy and standard immunosuppression until randomization at 12-24 months post-transplant. Timepoints were pre-transplant, pre-withdrawal, and after withdrawal was completed or failed.

The CDR3 consists of 15 residues. J was trimmed by 2 bases and V by 3 bases; bases with no gene match: 3. Germline CDR1 and CDR2: MDHEN and SYDVKM. With respect to this clone: The antigen is unknown.

Study results and limitations: A larger donor-reactive than third-party decline suggested partial antigen-specific deletion.

The method was immunoSEQ multiplex PCR; TCRdb's version includes in-frame clones alone and lacks a portion of them. The repertoire holds roughly 100,000 clones, with around 84% as singletons. Here the sequenced sample was CD4+ T cells from blood, taken approximately 45 months after liver transplant. This clonotype was sampled from a human patient who received a liver transplant. The graft donor may be the source of some T cells. The V and J genes are TRBV28 and TRBJ2-2; 7 bases are a match to TRBD2. CDR3 nucleotides: TGTGCCAGCAGTTTGGGAGGGATCAACACCGGGGAGCTGTTTTTT. This encodes CASSLGGINTGELFF.